This T cell receptor beta chain was observed in a study of shared clonotypes between healthy human individuals. Study-wide results and limits: When naive CD4 clonotypes were compared across a few donors, approximately 5% were shared. The diversity represented, both genetic and in exposure history, was limited by few donors.

CD45RO negativity and positive selection for CCR7 defined naive CD8 cells, a population that excluded terminally differentiated effector memory CD45RA+ cells. A note on this clone: Its antigen is unknown.

The data were produced by immunoSEQ multiplex PCR, yet TCRdb's version contains in-frame clones alone and is incomplete. Of more than 550,000 clones in the sample, approximately 90% are singletons; the top ten hold more than 20%. J gave up 6 bases and V 4 bases, and 11 bases lay outside the gene matches. Germline CDR1 reads MNHEY; CDR2 reads SMNVEV (reference sequence). CDR3 size: 18 residues. V is TRBV27 and J is TRBJ2-2, with 13 bases aligning to TRBD2. The TCR was taken from a young man in good health. The specimen was naive CD8+ T cells sorted from blood. The CDR3 DNA is TGTGCCAGCAGTTCCCCGGGACTAGCGGGAAAGGGGGCCGGGGAGCTGTTTTTT. Amino acids: CASSSPGLAGKGAGELFF.